The next 5 T cell receptor beta chains were all read from a single sample in a study of CD8+ T cells in alopecia areata. Extracted RNA was reverse transcribed, and the resulting cDNA served as sequencing template. Sequencing used immunoSEQ multiplex PCR; TCRdb keeps in-frame clones, though not all of them. Of hundreds of thousands of clones in the sample, roughly 69% were seen once. The sample in question was CD4+ T cells sorted from blood, obtained at week 0. These receptors originate from a human donor with alopecia areata.

The J gene is TRBJ2-3, the V gene TRBV18; 8 bases map to TRBD2. With 2 bases clipped from V and 7 bases from J, the junction kept 5 bases outside the gene matches. This CDR3 has 14 residues. CDR1 and CDR2 (germline): KGHSH, LQKENI. CDR3 coding DNA: TGTGCCAGCTCACCAGGGACTAGGGAGAATACGCAGTATTTT. Encoded protein: CASSPGTRENTQYF.

The chain uses TRBV29-1 and TRBJ2-5, with D perhaps assigned TRBD1 or TRBD2 (5 bases each). V lost 3 bases to trimming and J lost 6 bases, with 11 bases between them. CDR3 length: 12 residues. The germline CDR1 and CDR2 sequences are SQVTM and ANQGSEA. The CDR3 sequence: CSVDLGEKTQYF. The CDR3 DNA is TGCAGCGTTGATCTGGGGGAGAAGACCCAGTACTTC.

This chain uses TRBV6-5 with TRBJ2-1, with 11 positions matching TRBD2. Germline assignment: CDR1 MNHEY and CDR2 SVGAGI. This CDR3 contains 15 residues. Germline trimming cut 4 bases from V and 9 bases from J; bases unmatched to any gene: 8. Written as DNA, the CDR3 is TGTGCCAGCAGTTTGACTAGCGGGGTGCAAATTGAGCAGTTCTTC. Residues: CASSLTSGVQIEQFF.

The sample holds one count of this clone. V is TRBV25-1 and J is TRBJ2-5; 14 positions match TRBD2. Germline V CDR1 and CDR2: MGHDK, SYGVNS. The CDR3 loop spans 17 amino acids. V shed 1 base and J 1 base; nucleotides not matched to a gene: 2. The CDR3 protein is CASSELGLAGVQETQYF. The CDR3 coding sequence is TGTGCCAGCAGTGAATTGGGACTAGCGGGGGTCCAAGAGACCCAGTACTTC.

The J gene is TRBJ2-7, the V gene TRBV5-1, with D hard to call. Per the germline V gene, CDR1 is SGHRS and CDR2 is YFSETQ. The CDR3 runs to 12 residues. The ends were cut back, 4 bases at V and 2 bases at J, with 7 bases in the middle. CDR3 sequence: CASSIDPYEQYF. For the CDR3, the DNA is TGCGCCAGCAGCATAGACCCCTACGAGCAGTACTTC.